This entry is about one T cell receptor beta chain. The data derive from a study of blood T cell repertoires in COVID-19. Study context: T cells, B-cell-depleted T cells, or PBMCs provided the cDNA or gDNA that served as material.

The germline gives CDR1 SGHTS, CDR2 YDEGEE. This CDR3 contains 13 residues. V lost 4 bases and J lost 5, with 12 bases in between. Generated by immunoSEQ multiplex PCR, the TCRdb table keeps only in-frame clones and is missing some. The sample records 150,000 to 200,000 clones, around four fifths being singletons. The chain has TRBV5-8 and TRBJ1-1; possibly TRBD1 for D (6 bases). The source material was peripheral blood. The receptor's source is a man under 40 with active or convalescent COVID-19. The CDR3 is CASSRGQKTEAFF. The CDR3 region has the DNA TGTGCCAGCAGCCGCGGACAGAAAACTGAAGCTTTCTTT. Full variable domain (rest looked up from reference TRBV5-8 and TRBJ1-1): EAGVTQSPTHLIKTRGQQATLRCSPISGHTSVYWYQQALGLGLQFLLWYDEGEERNRGNFPPRFSGRQFPNYSSELNVNALELEDSALYLCASSRGQKTEAFFGQGTRLTVV.